Following are 17 T cell receptor beta chains from one sample sequenced in a study of blood T cells in healthy people across ages. A J-beta primer mix and a sample-barcoded 5' primer were used in a second PCR of about 6 to 12 cycles. TCRdb reanalysed the 5' RACE reads using MiXCR and keeps one entry per CDR3 protein. The sample shows approximately 810,000 distinct CDR3 sequences, around 36% of them seen only once. The sample consisted of blood. These receptors were collected from a man aged 18 to 35 in good health.

This clonotype was seen many times. This rearrangement joins TRBV20-1 to TRBJ1-2, with 7 bases aligning to TRBD1. Germline values: CDR1 DFQATT, CDR2 SNEGSKA (reference sequence). V shed 2 bases, J shed 4 bases, and the junction held 4 bases outside the gene matches. This CDR3 spans 13 amino acids. The CDR3 coding sequence is TGCAGTGCTAGACAGACAGGGCTCTATGGCTACACCTTC. Protein: CSARQTGLYGYTF.

The V gene is TRBV7-3, the J gene TRBJ2-4; a possible D gene is TRBD2 (6 bases). The germline V gene has CDR1 SGHTA and CDR2 FQGTGA. V shed 5 bases and J shed 4 bases, with 15 bases lying between them. The CDR3 loop spans 15 amino acids. The chain's CDR3 is CASSPTGTQKNIQYF. CDR3 nucleotides: TGTGCCAGCAGCCCCACCGGGACTCAGAAAAACATTCAGTACTTC. Supplemented by reference TRBV7-3 and TRBJ2-4, the full variable domain reads GAGVSQTPSNKVTEKGKYVELRCDPISGHTALYWYRQSLGQGPEFLIYFQGTGAADDSGLPNDRFFAVRPEGSVSTLKIQRTERGDSAVYLCASSPTGTQKNIQYFGAGTRLSVL.

In DNA form, the CDR3 reads TGTGCCAGCAGCTCTAGTCGGACCAGCTCCTACAATGAGCAGTTCTTC. Its translation is CASSSSRTSSYNEQFF. The chain joins TRBV7-2 to TRBJ2-1, with D uncertain. The CDR3 spans 16 residues. Germline loops: CDR1 SGHTA, CDR2 FQGNSA. The V end lost 4 bases, the J end lost 0 bases, and 13 bases lay between the germline ends.

A few counts support this clonotype. The gene calls are TRBV12-3 or TRBV12-4 and TRBJ2-2; no clear D. The CDR3 loop spans 15 amino acids. V was shortened by 1 base and J by 0 bases, with 6 bases between the two germline ends. DNA for the CDR3: TGTGCCAGCAGTTTAGTTCCTCCGAACACCGGGGAGCTGTTTTTT. It encodes CASSLVPPNTGELFF.

This clonotype was recorded many times. V usage is TRBV20-1 and J usage is TRBJ2-5, with 7 bases matching TRBD2. Germline assignment: CDR1 DFQATT and CDR2 SNEGSKA (reference sequence). The CDR3 is 14 residues long. The V and J ends lost 0 bases and 4 bases, in that order; junction bases with no gene match: 5. The CDR3 DNA reads TGCAGTGCTAGAGATCGTGCGGGGGTAGAGACCCAGTACTTC. Translation: CSARDRAGVETQYF.

The chain has TRBV7-2 and TRBJ1-5; possibly TRBD1 for D (5 bases). The germline V gene encodes CDR1 SGHTA and CDR2 FQGNSA. This CDR3 has 12 amino acids. V lost 5 bases to trimming and J lost 6 bases, with 8 bases between them. Here the CDR3 DNA reads TGTGCCAGCAGCAGAGACAGTCAGCCCCAGCATTTT. Translation gives CASSRDSQPQHF.

In the case of this clonotype: A single base separates this from a much larger clone, so it may be a read error. The chain recombines TRBV7-3 with TRBJ1-2, with TRBD1 as a possible D gene (6 bases). This CDR3 region has 15 residues. Germline loops: CDR1 SGHTA, CDR2 FQGTGA. Deletions cut 6 bases from V and 9 bases from J, with 23 bases between. CDR3 DNA sequence: TGTGCCAGCAGGTCGGGGGCAGGGAGCATTGCTAGCTACACCTTC. Its protein is CASRSGAGSIASYTF.

Worth noting for this clonotype: The junction shows a germline mismatch at one end, possibly a read error. This chain uses TRBV28 with TRBJ2-3, with 7 bases fitting TRBD2. CDR3 length equals 11 residues. From germline, CDR1 is MDHEN and CDR2 SYDVKM. CDR3 in DNA: TGTGGCAGCAGTTGGGAGGGTACGCAGTATTTT. This encodes CGSSWEGTQYF.

The chain uses TRBV20-1 and TRBJ1-1; a possible D gene is TRBD1 (5 bases). Between the trimmed V and J ends, which lost 1 base and 8 bases, there was a span of 8 bases. CDR3 size: 11 residues. From germline, CDR1 is DFQATT and CDR2 SNEGSKA (reference sequence). CDR3 in amino acids: CSARGGVEAFF. DNA of the CDR3: TGCAGTGCTAGAGGGGGGGTAGAAGCTTTCTTT.

This clonotype was counted at least ten times. V is TRBV4-3 and J is TRBJ1-4; D gene unclear. Germline values: CDR1 LGHNA, CDR2 YSLEER. The CDR3 totals 15 residues. With 0 bases removed from V and 7 bases from J, the gap between germline ends came to 12 bases. CDR3 loop: CASSQESGLREKLFF. In DNA, the CDR3 is TGCGCCAGCAGCCAAGAGTCCGGGCTACGTGAAAAACTGTTTTTT.

The chain uses TRBV27 and TRBJ2-5; a weak D match, TRBD2 (5 bases). Germline values: CDR1 MNHEY, CDR2 SMNVEV (reference sequence). Trimming shortened V by 3 bases and J by 5 bases, and 10 bases separated the two germline ends. CDR3 length: 13 residues. DNA for the CDR3: TGTGCCAGCAGTTTTAGAGGGATGGAGACCCAGTACTTC. Amino acid sequence: CASSFRGMETQYF.

The chain joins TRBV7-3 to TRBJ2-5; D is unresolved. The germline V gene encodes CDR1 SGHTA and CDR2 FQGTGA. The ends were cut back, 2 bases at V and 7 bases at J, with 11 bases in the middle. The CDR3 consists of 13 residues. CDR3 sequence: CASSLERMGTQYF. The DNA for the CDR3 is TGTGCCAGCAGCTTAGAACGCATGGGGACCCAGTACTTC.

There are a few counts of this clonotype. The chain has TRBV5-1 and TRBJ1-4; D remains unclear. Trimming left V 0 bases short and J 0 bases short, with 9 bases between. The CDR3 is 16 amino acids. CDR1 and CDR2 (germline): SGHRS, YFSETQ. The CDR3 sequence: CASSLAPVATNEKLFF. In DNA form, the CDR3 reads TGCGCCAGCAGCTTGGCCCCGGTCGCAACTAATGAAAAACTGTTTTTT. Variable domain in full (rest from reference TRBV5-1 and TRBJ1-4): KAGVTQTPRYLIKTRGQQVTLSCSPISGHRSVSWYQQTPGQGLQFLFEYFSETQRNKGNFPGRFSGRQFSNSRSEMNVSTLELGDSALYLCASSLAPVATNEKLFFGSGTQLSVL.

The chain uses TRBV7-9 and TRBJ2-1; no firm D call. CDR3 length equals 14 residues. Germline CDR1 is SEHNR and CDR2 is FQNEAQ (reference sequence). Trimming shortened V by 5 bases and J by 4 bases, and 12 bases separated the two germline ends. As DNA, the CDR3 is TGTGCCAGCAGCCCCAAGACGGATTACAATGAGCAGTTCTTC. Amino acid sequence: CASSPKTDYNEQFF.

With respect to this clonotype: The junction departs from the called germline gene at one end, perhaps through a read error. V is TRBV12-3 or TRBV12-4 and J is TRBJ2-2, with a weak D call TRBD1 (7 bases). This CDR3 is 14 amino acids long. The CDR3 DNA follows: TGTGCCAGCAGTCTAGGGACAGACACCGGGGGGCTGTTTTTT. Protein: CASSLGTDTGGLFF.

The sample holds a few counts of this clonotype. The chain carries TRBV12-3 or TRBV12-4 and TRBJ2-3; D is uncertain. V was clipped by 5 bases and J by 2 bases, with 8 bases between them. The CDR3 sequence is 13 residues long. The CDR3 DNA reads as TGTGCCAGCAGTGTAAGGGACACAGATACGCAGTATTTT. Protein product: CASSVRDTDTQYF.

This clonotype was counted at least ten times. The rearrangement joins TRBV12-3 or TRBV12-4 to TRBJ2-1; 7 positions match TRBD2. J lost 14 bases, V lost 6 bases, and 10 bases had no gene match. CDR3 length: 12 residues. CDR3 nucleotide sequence: TGTGCCAGCAGACGGGAGGACTACCCTAAGTTCTTC. This codes for CASRREDYPKFF.